Listed here are 11 T cell receptor beta chains from one sample, sequenced in a study of blood T cell repertoires in COVID-19. Repertoires were generated with immunoSEQ multiplex PCR, while TCRdb's copy carries only in-frame clones and drops some. This sample has 250,000 to 300,000 clones, with roughly 90% found just once. The sample was peripheral blood. These receptors came from a woman aged 60-75 years with COVID-19, enrolled during active disease.

The gene calls are TRBV30 and TRBJ2-7; tentative D call: TRBD1 (6 bases). V dropped 2 bases and J dropped 0 bases, with 17 bases sitting between them. CDR3 length equals 16 residues. Germline values: CDR1 GTSNPN, CDR2 SVGIG (reference sequence). The CDR3 nucleotides read TGTGCCTGGAGTTCATGGGGCAGGGGCAACTCCTACGAGCAGTACTTC. It codes for CAWSSWGRGNSYEQYF.

The chain has TRBV9 and TRBJ1-2, with 7 bases matching TRBD1. Germline V gene sequence: CDR1 SGDLS, CDR2 YYNGEE. V shed 1 base, J shed 8 bases, and the junction held 20 bases outside the gene matches. The CDR3 covers 18 residues. CDR3 coding DNA: TGTGCCAGCAGCGTACAACGTTCGGGGGGGGACAGCCTTAGAGGCTACACCTTC. This encodes CASSVQRSGGDSLRGYTF.

The chain combines TRBV4-2 with TRBJ1-4; perhaps TRBD1 as D (5 bases). V gave up 0 bases and J gave up 8 bases, with 10 bases separating them. CDR1 is LGHNA, CDR2 YNFKEQ, per germline. The CDR3 has 14 residues. The CDR3 DNA is TGTGCCAGCAGCCAAGATCGCCGGGGGGAAAAACTGTTTTTT. It translates to CASSQDRRGEKLFF.

The V call is TRBV2, the J call TRBJ2-7; 9 bases map to TRBD1. Unmatched junction bases numbered 2, after V lost 11 bases and J lost 3 bases. This CDR3 spans 11 amino acids. Germline loops: CDR1 SNHLY, CDR2 FYNNEI. CDR3 region: CAGGQGYEQYF. The CDR3 coding sequence is TGTGCCGGGGGACAGGGCTACGAGCAGTACTTC.

This CDR3 is CASSPPHSGFYEQYF. The CDR3 DNA sequence: TGTGCCAGCAGCCCCCCCCATTCGGGGTTCTACGAGCAGTACTTC. The chain joins TRBV7-9 to TRBJ2-7, with D possibly TRBD2 on 5 matching bases. Germline loops: CDR1 SEHNR, CDR2 FQNEAQ (reference sequence). The CDR3 runs 15 residues. V lost 5 bases to trimming and J lost 3 bases, with 17 bases between them. The full variable domain, its missing parts supplied by reference TRBV7-9 and TRBJ2-7, is DTGVSQNPRHKITKRGQNVTFRCDPISEHNRLYWYRQTLGQGPEFLTYFQNEAQLEKSRLLSDRFSAERPKGSFSTLEIQRTEQGDSAMYLCASSPPHSGFYEQYFGPGTRLTVT.

This clone showed up just a few times. The chain joins TRBV7-9 to TRBJ1-2; D possibly corresponds to TRBD1 (6 bases). Between the trimmed V and J ends, which lost 1 base and 8 bases, there was a span of 11 bases. CDR1 is SEHNR, CDR2 FQNEAQ, per germline (reference sequence). The length of the CDR3 is 13 residues. The CDR3 spells CASSLGGQEGYTF. CDR3 DNA: TGTGCCAGCAGCTTAGGGGGACAAGAAGGCTACACCTTC. Drawing the rest from reference TRBV7-9 and TRBJ1-2, the complete variable domain is DTGVSQNPRHKITKRGQNVTFRCDPISEHNRLYWYRQTLGQGPEFLTYFQNEAQLEKSRLLSDRFSAERPKGSFSTLEIQRTEQGDSAMYLCASSLGGQEGYTFGSGTRLTVV.

This CDR3 reads CASSEYGGENEKLFF. The CDR3 nucleotides read TGTGCCAGCAGTGAATACGGGGGAGAGAATGAAAAACTGTTTTTT. The rearrangement joins TRBV6-1 to TRBJ1-4; TRBD1 might be the D (5 bases). CDR3 length equals 15 residues. V was cut by 2 bases and J by 5 bases, with 12 bases left in between. Germline V gene sequence: CDR1 MNHNS, CDR2 SASEGT.

This clone has only a few counts. V is TRBV19 and J is TRBJ1-1; D may be TRBD1 (5 bases). The CDR3 spans 13 residues. V lost 4 bases to trimming and J lost 4 bases, with 10 bases between them. Germline loops: CDR1 LNHDA, CDR2 SQIVND (reference sequence). The CDR3 loop is CASSKQGGTEAFF. CDR3 DNA sequence: TGTGCCAGTAGTAAGCAGGGTGGCACTGAAGCTTTCTTT. Looking up the rest from reference TRBV19 and TRBJ1-1 gives the full variable domain: DGGITQSPKYLFRKEGQNVTLSCEQNLNHDAMYWYRQDPGQGLRLIYYSQIVNDFQKGDIAEGYSVSREKKESFPLTVTSAQKNPTAFYLCASSKQGGTEAFFGQGTRLTVV.

The genes are TRBV11-3 and TRBJ2-2; D gene unclear. CDR1 is SGHNT and CDR2 is YENEEA in the germline V gene. The CDR3 runs 14 residues. The V end was cut by 3 bases, the J end by 0 bases, with 5 bases between. This CDR3 reads CASSFLANTGELFF. The CDR3 nucleotides are TGTGCCAGCAGCTTCCTTGCGAACACCGGGGAGCTGTTTTTT.

The rearrangement uses TRBV4-2 and TRBJ1-2; D not resolved. The V end was cut by 1 base, the J end by 8 bases, with 8 bases between. The germline gives CDR1 LGHNA, CDR2 YNFKEQ. The CDR3 is 12 amino acids. The CDR3 region has the DNA TGTGCCAGCAGCCAAGTTCACAACGGCTACACCTTC. Protein: CASSQVHNGYTF.

The chain has TRBV7-2 and TRBJ1-2, with a weak D call TRBD1 (6 bases). In germline, CDR1 is SGHTA, CDR2 FQGNSA. The germline V and J ends were trimmed by 5 bases and 10 bases, with 11 bases remaining between them. CDR3 length equals 11 residues. This CDR3 reads CASSQDSAYTF. CDR3 bases: TGTGCCAGCAGCCAGGACAGTGCCTACACCTTC.